Listed below are T cell receptor beta chains from one sample, sequenced in a study of blood T cell repertoires in COVID-19. Some clones are missing from TCRdb's copy, which holds only in-frame ones; the method was immunoSEQ multiplex PCR. The table shows about 170,000 clones, with more than 70% occurring only once. Sequencing was performed on peripheral blood. All receptors come from a woman in her 70s who had recovered from COVID-19. CDR3s include the opening cysteine and the closing phenylalanine or tryptophan. D genes are given only for firm matches. A row's size may be missing; if present it is once, few, many or a size class.

D gene | J gene | V gene | clone size | CDR3 protein | CDR3 DNA
TRBD1 | TRBJ1-5 | TRBV18 | once | CASSPRSPGGGQPQHF | TGTGCCAGCTCACCACGGAGCCCAGGGGGTGGGCAGCCCCAGCATTTT
. | TRBJ1-2 | TRBV18 | . | CASSPTGLPNYGYTF | TGTGCCAGCTCCCCTACAGGGCTTCCTAACTATGGCTACACCTTC
. | TRBJ1-1 | TRBV5-4 | . | CASSRTFKGDTEAFF | TGTGCCAGCAGCCGAACCTTTAAGGGGGACACTGAAGCTTTCTTT
. | TRBJ1-1 | TRBV30 | . | CAWTLTLTAPEAFF | TGTGCCTGGACCCTAACCCTGACAGCACCTGAAGCTTTCTTT
. | TRBJ1-1 | TRBV5-1 | . | CASSLGAGLNTEAFF | TGCGCCAGCAGCTTGGGGGCGGGTCTGAACACTGAAGCTTTCTTT
. | TRBJ2-7 | TRBV4-2 | . | CASSQHGTTEGEQYF | TGTGCCAGCAGCCAACATGGCACTACGGAGGGCGAGCAGTACTTC
TRBD1 | TRBJ1-4 | TRBV2 | . | CASRGTGGEKLFF | TGTGCCAGCAGGGGCACAGGGGGCGAAAAACTGTTTTTT
. | TRBJ1-5 | TRBV7-3 | few | CASSLSPGQPQHF | TGTGCCAGCAGCTTATCCCCAGGGCAGCCCCAGCATTTT
. | TRBJ1-2 | TRBV28 | once | CASSGGGINYGYTF | TGTGCCAGCAGCGGGGGAGGAATAAACTATGGCTACACCTTC
. | TRBJ2-1 | TRBV19 | . | CASSIGETAYNEQFF | TGTGCCAGTAGTATAGGCGAGACAGCCTACAATGAGCAGTTCTTC
TRBD2 | TRBJ2-5 | TRBV4-1 | once | CASSQDDGGRAGETQYF | TGCGCCAGCAGCCAAGATGATGGCGGGAGGGCCGGGGAGACCCAGTACTTC
. | TRBJ2-5 | TRBV5-1 | . | CASSGGGFQETQYF | TGCGCCAGCAGCGGTGGGGGCTTCCAAGAGACCCAGTACTTC
. | TRBJ2-3 | TRBV27 | . | CASSFRGSTDTQYF | TGTGCCAGCAGTTTCAGAGGGAGCACAGATACGCAGTATTTT
. | TRBJ2-4 | TRBV7-2 | . | CASSLVAGQKNIQYF | TGTGCCAGCAGCTTAGTGGCGGGACAGAAAAACATTCAGTACTTC
TRBD1 | TRBJ2-7 | TRBV6-2/TRBV6-3 | . | CASSTLKGQGTYEQYF | TGTGCCAGCAGTACCCTTAAAGGACAGGGCACCTACGAGCAGTACTTC
TRBD2 | TRBJ2-3 | TRBV24-1 | few | CATSDTRLGRGATDTQYF | TGTGCCACCAGTGATACACGACTGGGGCGGGGGGCCACAGATACGCAGTATTTT
. | TRBJ2-1 | TRBV10-3 | . | CAISDMGTIGNEQFF | TGTGCCATCAGTGACATGGGGACAATAGGCAATGAGCAGTTCTTC
. | TRBJ1-6 | TRBV18 | many | CASSPQEDSPLHF | TGTGCCAGCTCACCCCAGGAGGATTCACCCCTCCACTTT
TRBD2 | TRBJ2-5 | TRBV7-8 | . | CASRGGAGSGGAQYF | TGTGCCAGCAGAGGAGGAGCGGGGTCGGGTGGGGCCCAGTACTTC
. | TRBJ2-7 | TRBV19 | few | CASSPGPGGLSYEQYF | TGTGCCAGTAGCCCAGGGCCGGGGGGCCTATCCTACGAGCAGTACTTC
. | TRBJ2-6 | TRBV4-1 | . | CASSPGPSGANVLTF | TGCGCCAGCAGCCCGGGTCCCTCTGGGGCCAACGTCCTGACTTTC
. | TRBJ2-7 | TRBV28 | . | CASSLAGPSYEQYF | TGTGCCAGCAGTTTAGCGGGACCCTCCTACGAGCAGTACTTC
TRBD1 | TRBJ1-5 | TRBV30 | . | CAWGQGTEQPQHF | TGTGCCTGGGGACAGGGGACGGAACAGCCCCAGCATTTT
TRBD1 | TRBJ2-2 | TRBV7-8 | few | CASSRNRGLTGELFF | TGTGCCAGCAGCCGAAACAGGGGGCTCACCGGGGAGCTGTTTTTT
. | TRBJ1-1 | TRBV5-1 | . | CASSLQGASYVNTEAFF | TGCGCCAGCAGCTTACAGGGTGCAAGCTATGTGAACACTGAAGCTTTCTTT
TRBD1 | TRBJ1-1 | TRBV18 | . | CASSSGTVFVPEAFF | TGTGCCAGCTCCTCGGGGACAGTATTCGTTCCTGAAGCTTTCTTT
. | TRBJ1-5 | TRBV21-1 | . | CASSKEIVVAGRYSNQPQHF | TGTGCCAGCAGCAAAGAGATAGTGGTGGCAGGGCGTTATAGCAATCAGCCCCAGCATTTT
. | TRBJ2-1 | TRBV5-4 | . | CASSGLQSTGGDEQFF | TGTGCCAGCAGCGGGCTACAATCCACAGGCGGGGATGAGCAGTTCTTC
. | TRBJ2-7 | TRBV24-1 | . | CATSDQKYEQYF | TGTGCCACCAGTGACCAGAAATACGAGCAGTACTTC